Sequencing of this T cell receptor beta chain was carried out in a study of OX40 agonist ivuxolimab in advanced cancers. Study outcomes and limitations: At 0.1 to 3.0 mg/kg and by week 6, clonal expansion occurred in CD4+ and CD8+ blood T cells.

This CDR3 has 20 amino acids. Trimming removed 6 bases from V and 2 bases from J; junction bases left unmatched: 22. Germline lookup yields CDR1 MNHEY and CDR2 SMNVEV (reference sequence). TCRdb keeps only in-frame clones here, not all; method: immunoSEQ multiplex PCR. Among some 30,000 clones listed, approximately 84% were seen once. The study sampled blood at baseline, cycle 4 day 1, and cycle 7 day 1. For this clone: The antigen is not known.

This TCR came from an adult with an advanced solid tumor such as melanoma, head and neck, liver or kidney cancer. This specimen was CD4+ or CD8+ T cells sorted from blood, taken in a trial of the OX40 agonist ivuxolimab. The rearrangement joins TRBV27 to TRBJ2-4; TRBD2 aligns across 7 bases. CDR3 region: CASSSDKLMGGESPKNIQYF. The CDR3 bases are TGTGCCAGCAGCTCAGATAAGCTCATGGGGGGGGAATCTCCCAAAAACATTCAGTACTTC.